Below are 23 T cell receptor beta chains sequenced from a single sample in a study of shared clonotypes between healthy human individuals. Profiling relied on immunoSEQ multiplex PCR, and the TCRdb table lists in-frame clones only, not all of them. The sample records more than 850,000 clones, around 82% being singletons. Sequencing used memory CD4+ T cells from PBMCs. Documented subset: CD45RA-negative fraction. These receptors were taken from a man aged 18 to 29 in good health. Some clones in this sample may be carry-over from other donors' samples.

The V gene is TRBV21-1, the J gene TRBJ2-3; the listed D gene, TRBD1, was not tested against the DNA. TRBV21-1 is listed as a pseudogene. The CDR3 extends over 15 amino acids. CDR3 sequence: CASREGQGSTDTQYF. CDR3 bases: TGTGCCAGCCGAGAGGGACAGGGGAGCACAGATACGCAGTATTTT.

The rearrangement links TRBV5-1 to TRBJ2-2, with no clear D. This CDR3 is 15 amino acids long. V was trimmed by 0 bases and J by 1 base, leaving 7 bases between them. Germline-derived CDR1 and CDR2 are SGHRS and YFSETQ. CDR3 amino acids: CASSLVWQNTGELFF. The CDR3 DNA reads as TGCGCCAGCAGCTTGGTCTGGCAGAACACCGGGGAGCTGTTTTTT.

This clone came up once. V gene TRBV20-1 combines with J gene TRBJ2-5; D is unclear. V shed 5 bases and J shed 1 base, with 5 bases lying between them. Germline V gene data show CDR1 as DFQATT and CDR2 as SNEGSKA (reference sequence). The CDR3 is 11 residues long. The CDR3 sequence: CSADGQETQYF. In DNA, the CDR3 is TGCAGTGCTGACGGCCAAGAGACCCAGTACTTC.

About this clone itself: Other nucleotide sequences from this sample produce the same CDR3. The chain recombines TRBV5-4 with TRBJ2-2; D gene uncertain. Germline values: CDR1 SGHNT, CDR2 YYREEE (reference sequence). The CDR3 covers 12 residues. The germline V and J ends were trimmed by 4 bases and 6 bases, with 7 bases remaining between them. The CDR3 DNA sequence: TGTGCCAGCAGCCTAGTATCCGGGGAGCTGTTTTTT. Encoded protein: CASSLVSGELFF. Looking up the rest from reference TRBV5-4 and TRBJ2-2 gives the full variable domain: ETGVTQSPTHLIKTRGQQVTLRCSSQSGHNTVSWYQQALGQGPQFIFQYYREEENGRGNFPPRFSGLQFPNYSSELNVNALELDDSALYLCASSLVSGELFFGEGSRLTVL.

The chain links TRBV5-4 to TRBJ2-1; D uncertain. V lost 2 bases, J lost 2 bases, and 2 bases lay in between. This CDR3 region has 12 residues. CDR1 and CDR2 (germline): SGHNT, YYREEE (reference sequence). The CDR3 nucleotides read TGTGCCAGCAGCTTACCCTACAATGAGCAGTTCTTC. As protein: CASSLPYNEQFF.

The V and J genes are TRBV6-1 and TRBJ2-7; TRBD2 might be the D (6 bases). The CDR3 is 14 residues long. The germline CDR1 and CDR2 sequences are MNHNS and SASEGT. The V gene lost 5 bases and the J gene lost 5 bases, with 16 bases spanning the gap. CDR3 sequence reads: CASSRREEVHEQYF. The CDR3 nucleotides are TGTGCCAGCAGTCGAAGGGAGGAAGTGCACGAGCAGTACTTC.

The chain is built from TRBV19 and TRBJ1-5; 8 bases agree with TRBD1. Per the germline V gene, CDR1 is LNHDA and CDR2 is SQIVND (reference sequence). The CDR3 is 13 amino acids. CDR3: CAIDRGRNQPQHF. CDR3 sequence (DNA): TGTGCTATAGACAGGGGACGCAATCAGCCCCAGCATTTT.

This clone has a handful of counts. This chain links TRBV18 with TRBJ2-5, with D unresolved. This CDR3 has 15 amino acids. The V gene lost 4 bases and the J gene lost 0 bases, with 12 bases spanning the gap. CDR1 KGHSH and CDR2 LQKENI come from the germline V gene. The CDR3, as DNA: TGTGCCAGCTCACAACCAAAAGGGTACCAAGAGACCCAGTACTTC. This sequence encodes CASSQPKGYQETQYF. The full variable domain, rest sourced from reference TRBV18 and TRBJ2-5, is NAGVMQNPRHLVRRRGQEARLRCSPMKGHSHVYWYRQLPEEGLKFMVYLQKENIIDESGMPKERFSAEFPKEGPSILRIQQVVRGDSAAYFCASSQPKGYQETQYFGPGTRLLVL.

This chain joins TRBV4-3 and TRBJ2-3; possibly TRBD1 for D (6 bases). CDR1 is LGHNA and CDR2 is YSLEER in the germline V gene. The CDR3 contains 18 residues. V was shortened by 0 bases and J by 3 bases, with 19 bases between the two germline ends. The CDR3 sequence: CASSQDNRGWSGTDTQYF. Written as DNA, the CDR3 is TGCGCCAGCAGCCAAGACAATAGGGGGTGGAGCGGTACAGATACGCAGTATTTT.

The genes are TRBV4-1 and TRBJ1-2; TRBD1 agrees at 7 bases. The V gene end was trimmed by 4 bases and the J gene end by 4 bases; junction bases not matched to a gene: 3. The CDR3 is made up of 13 amino acids. The germline CDR1 and CDR2 sequences are MGHRA and YSYEKL. For the CDR3, the DNA is TGCGCCAGCAGCCCGGGACAGCTCTATGGCTACACCTTC. The encoded protein is CASSPGQLYGYTF.

The rearrangement uses TRBV28 and TRBJ1-2; D unresolved. Per germline, CDR1 MDHEN and CDR2 SYDVKM. The V and J ends lost 2 bases and 8 bases respectively, with 9 bases between them. CDR3 size: 12 residues. Written as DNA, the CDR3 is TGTGCCAGCAGTTTAGCTGGGGAGGGCTACACCTTC. Protein: CASSLAGEGYTF.

The V and J genes are TRBV2 and TRBJ2-5; 11 bases map to TRBD2. This CDR3 spans 15 amino acids. Germline CDR1 and CDR2: SNHLY and FYNNEI. V lost 8 bases and J lost 5; bases outside the gene matches: 10. CDR3 protein: CASVLAGGPVETQYF. The DNA of the CDR3 is TGTGCCAGCGTCTTAGCGGGAGGGCCTGTGGAGACCCAGTACTTC.

V is TRBV5-1 and J is TRBJ2-5; 8 bases map to TRBD1. Looked up from germline, CDR1 is SGHRS and CDR2 is YFSETQ. V was pared by 2 bases and J by 4 bases, with 1 base of the junction left unmatched. This CDR3 spans 13 amino acids. Here the CDR3 DNA reads TGCGCCAGCAGCTTCAGGGGGCGAGAGACCCAGTACTTC. The encoded protein is CASSFRGRETQYF.

The gene calls are TRBV7-3 and TRBJ2-3, with 11 bases lining up with TRBD2. The CDR3 is made up of 18 amino acids. The germline V gene has CDR1 SGHTA and CDR2 FQGTGA. Losses at the gene ends were 0 bases for V and 0 bases for J; bases not matched to a gene: 5. The CDR3 bases are TGTGCCAGCAGCTTAACCGGGGGACTAGCGGCGAGCACAGATACGCAGTATTTT. It yields the protein CASSLTGGLAASTDTQYF. The entire variable domain, with the rest obtained from reference TRBV7-3 and TRBJ2-3, is as follows: GAGVSQTPSNKVTEKGKYVELRCDPISGHTALYWYRQSLGQGPEFLIYFQGTGAADDSGLPNDRFFAVRPEGSVSTLKIQRTERGDSAVYLCASSLTGGLAASTDTQYFGPGTRLTVL.

A remark on this clone: This specimen includes other DNA sequences encoding the same CDR3. This rearrangement joins TRBV28 to TRBJ2-3; perhaps TRBD2 as D (5 bases). CDR1 and CDR2 from the germline V gene are MDHEN and SYDVKM. The CDR3 length is 14 residues. V was shortened by 8 bases and J by 0 bases, with 12 bases between the two germline ends. Written as DNA, the CDR3 is TGTGCCAGCCGACCCGGCGGGAGCACAGATACGCAGTATTTT. Translation: CASRPGGSTDTQYF.

The CDR3 nucleotides read TGCGCCAGCAGCTTACCCACGGGGCAGGCTGAAGCTTTCTTT. Protein: CASSLPTGQAEAFF. The chain combines TRBV5-1 with TRBJ1-1; D may be TRBD1 (5 bases). Germline assignment: CDR1 SGHRS and CDR2 YFSETQ. The V end lost 2 bases, the J end lost 6 bases, and 14 bases lay between the germline ends. This CDR3 is built from 14 residues. Full variable domain (rest looked up from reference TRBV5-1 and TRBJ1-1): KAGVTQTPRYLIKTRGQQVTLSCSPISGHRSVSWYQQTPGQGLQFLFEYFSETQRNKGNFPGRFSGRQFSNSRSEMNVSTLELGDSALYLCASSLPTGQAEAFFGQGTRLTVV.

This clone has only one observation. The chain links TRBV5-1 to TRBJ2-4; 10 bases are a match to TRBD2. V lost 4 bases and J lost 6; bases outside the gene matches: 7. CDR1 SGHRS and CDR2 YFSETQ come from the germline V gene. This CDR3 spans 15 amino acids. The CDR3 DNA follows: TGCGCCAGCAGCCCTAGCGGGAGAAGTCCAAACATTCAGTACTTC. Protein sequence: CASSPSGRSPNIQYF.

This chain connects TRBV14 to TRBJ2-1, with D possibly being TRBD2 (6 bases). This CDR3 region has 15 residues. Germline loops: CDR1 SGHDN, CDR2 FVKESK. Trimming removed 5 bases from V and 2 bases from J, with 13 bases in between. In DNA, the CDR3 is TGTGCCAGCAGCGACGGGAGACCCGCCTACAATGAGCAGTTCTTC. Translating it yields CASSDGRPAYNEQFF. Variable domain in full (rest from reference TRBV14 and TRBJ2-1): EAGVTQFPSHSVIEKGQTVTLRCDPISGHDNLYWYRRVMGKEIKFLLHFVKESKQDESGMPNNRFLAERTGGTYSTLKVQPAELEDSGVYFCASSDGRPAYNEQFFGPGTRLTVL.

The V gene is TRBV6-1, the J gene TRBJ2-5, with 10 bases fitting TRBD1. The CDR3 length is 15 residues. The germline gives CDR1 MNHNS, CDR2 SASEGT. V lost 7 bases to trimming and J lost 4 bases; unmatched junction nucleotides: 9. The CDR3 loop is CASTRRGQGRETQYF. The CDR3 DNA is TGTGCCAGCACCCGAAGGGGACAGGGGCGAGAGACCCAGTACTTC.

The chain combines TRBV5-1 with TRBJ2-1; TRBD1 aligns across 7 bases. Trimming removed 5 bases from V and 2 bases from J; junction bases left unmatched: 13. CDR3 size: 17 residues. The V gene's germline CDR1 is SGHRS and CDR2 YFSETQ. The CDR3 DNA reads as TGCGCCAGCAGTCCCGACAGGGCTGGATTTACCTACAATGAGCAGTTCTTC. Protein product: CASSPDRAGFTYNEQFF.

V is TRBV27 and J is TRBJ2-2, with D unresolved. Germline CDR1 is MNHEY and CDR2 is SMNVEV (reference sequence). The CDR3 runs to 9 residues. V lost 8 bases and J 10 bases, leaving 5 bases between the germline ends. For the CDR3, the DNA is TGTGCCAGCGAGTTGGAGCTGTTTTTT. This translates into CASELELFF.

This clone has ten or more counts. The chain has TRBV7-2 and TRBJ1-4; TRBD1 agrees at 9 bases. Germline assignment: CDR1 SGHTA and CDR2 FQGNSA. This CDR3 comprises 15 residues. V was pared by 4 bases and J by 10 bases, with 10 bases of the junction left unmatched. The CDR3 reads CASSSTGGFVGKLFF. The CDR3 DNA follows: TGTGCCAGCAGCTCGACAGGGGGGTTTGTCGGAAAACTGTTTTTT.

This sequence joins TRBV6-1 and TRBJ2-6; D is unresolved. CDR1 MNHNS and CDR2 SASEGT come from the germline V gene. The CDR3 has 16 residues. V dropped 4 bases and J dropped 0 bases, with 10 bases sitting between them. CDR3 coding DNA: TGTGCCAGCAGTGCTATGCCGGGCTCTGGGGCCAACGTCCTGACTTTC. Amino acids: CASSAMPGSGANVLTF.